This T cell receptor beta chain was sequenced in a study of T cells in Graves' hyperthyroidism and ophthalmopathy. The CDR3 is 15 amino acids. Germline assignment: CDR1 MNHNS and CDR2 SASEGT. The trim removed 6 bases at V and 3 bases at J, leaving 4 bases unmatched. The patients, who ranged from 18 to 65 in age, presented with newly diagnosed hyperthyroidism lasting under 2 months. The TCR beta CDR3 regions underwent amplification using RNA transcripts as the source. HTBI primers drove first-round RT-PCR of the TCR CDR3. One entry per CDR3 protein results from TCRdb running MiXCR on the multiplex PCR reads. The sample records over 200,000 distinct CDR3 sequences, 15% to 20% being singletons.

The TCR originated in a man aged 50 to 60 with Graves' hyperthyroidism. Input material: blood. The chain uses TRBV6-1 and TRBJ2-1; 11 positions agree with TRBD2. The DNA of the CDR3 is TGTGCCAGCAGGTCCACTAGCGGGAGCTACAATGAGCAGTTCTTC. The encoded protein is CASRSTSGSYNEQFF.